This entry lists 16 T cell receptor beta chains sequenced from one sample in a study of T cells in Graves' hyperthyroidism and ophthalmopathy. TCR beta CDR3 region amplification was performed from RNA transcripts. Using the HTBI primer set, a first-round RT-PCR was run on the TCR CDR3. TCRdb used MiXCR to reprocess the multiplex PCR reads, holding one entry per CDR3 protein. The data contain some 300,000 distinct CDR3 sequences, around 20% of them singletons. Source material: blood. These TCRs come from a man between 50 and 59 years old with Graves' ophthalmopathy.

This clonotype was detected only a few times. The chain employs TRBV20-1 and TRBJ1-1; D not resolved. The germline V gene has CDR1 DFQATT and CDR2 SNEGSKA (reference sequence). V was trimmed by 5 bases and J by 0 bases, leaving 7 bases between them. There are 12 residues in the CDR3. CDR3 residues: CSALGVNTEAFF. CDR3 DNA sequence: TGCAGTGCTTTAGGCGTGAACACTGAAGCTTTCTTT.

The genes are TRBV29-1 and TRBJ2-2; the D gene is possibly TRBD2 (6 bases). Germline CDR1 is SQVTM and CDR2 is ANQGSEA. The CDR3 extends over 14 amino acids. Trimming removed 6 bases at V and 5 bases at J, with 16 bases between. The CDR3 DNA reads TGCAGCGTAGGGAACCTCGGGACTACCGGGGAGCTGTTTTTT. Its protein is CSVGNLGTTGELFF.

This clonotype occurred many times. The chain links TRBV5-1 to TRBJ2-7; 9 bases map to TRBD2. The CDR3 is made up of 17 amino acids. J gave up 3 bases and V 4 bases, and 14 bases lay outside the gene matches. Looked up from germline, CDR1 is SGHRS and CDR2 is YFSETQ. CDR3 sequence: CASSTLPPSGASYEQYF. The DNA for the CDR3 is TGCGCCAGCAGCACCCTCCCGCCTAGCGGGGCAAGCTACGAGCAGTACTTC.

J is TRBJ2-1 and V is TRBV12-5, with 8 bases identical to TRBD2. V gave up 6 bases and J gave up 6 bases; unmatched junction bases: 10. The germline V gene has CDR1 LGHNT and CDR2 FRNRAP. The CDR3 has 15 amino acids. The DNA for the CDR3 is TGTGCTAGTGGCCTGTCGGTAGCGGGAAGCAATGAGCAGTTCTTC. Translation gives CASGLSVAGSNEQFF.

CDR3 bases: TGTGCCAGCAGTCAATCAACCGGGGGAAATGAGCAGTTCTTC. Translating it yields CASSQSTGGNEQFF. This chain connects TRBV6-1 to TRBJ2-1, with D possibly being TRBD2 (6 bases). The germline V and J ends were trimmed by 5 bases and 7 bases, with 15 bases remaining between them. The CDR3 consists of 14 residues. Germline CDR1 MNHNS, CDR2 SASEGT.

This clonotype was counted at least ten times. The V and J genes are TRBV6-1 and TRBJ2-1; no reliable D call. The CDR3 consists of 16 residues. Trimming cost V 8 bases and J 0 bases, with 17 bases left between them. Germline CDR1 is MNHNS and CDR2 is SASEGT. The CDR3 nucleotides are TGTGCCAGCGGATCCCATCTTAGAAGCTCCTACAATGAGCAGTTCTTC. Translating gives CASGSHLRSSYNEQFF.

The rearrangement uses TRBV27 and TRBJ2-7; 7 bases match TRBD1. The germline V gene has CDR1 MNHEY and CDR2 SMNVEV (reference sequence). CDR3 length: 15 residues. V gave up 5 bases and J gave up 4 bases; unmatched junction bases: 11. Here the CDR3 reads CASSPQGRGLYEQYF. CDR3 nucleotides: TGTGCCAGCAGTCCCCAGGGCAGGGGGTTGTACGAGCAGTACTTC.

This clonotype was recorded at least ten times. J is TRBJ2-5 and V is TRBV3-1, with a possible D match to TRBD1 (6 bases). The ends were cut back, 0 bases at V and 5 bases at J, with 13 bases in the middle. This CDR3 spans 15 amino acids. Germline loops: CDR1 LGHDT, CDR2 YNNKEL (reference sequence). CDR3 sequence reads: CASSQDTGYGETQYF. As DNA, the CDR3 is TGTGCCAGCAGCCAAGATACAGGGTACGGCGAGACCCAGTACTTC.

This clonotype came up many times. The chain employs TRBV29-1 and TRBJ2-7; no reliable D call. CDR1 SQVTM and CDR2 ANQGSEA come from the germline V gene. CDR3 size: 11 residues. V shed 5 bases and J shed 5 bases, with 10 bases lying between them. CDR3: CSVFLTNEQYF. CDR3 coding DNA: TGCAGCGTTTTCCTAACCAACGAGCAGTACTTC.

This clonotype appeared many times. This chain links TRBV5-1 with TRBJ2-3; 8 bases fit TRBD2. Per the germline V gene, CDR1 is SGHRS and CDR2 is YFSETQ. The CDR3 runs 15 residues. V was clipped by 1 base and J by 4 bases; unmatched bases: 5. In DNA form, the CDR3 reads TGCGCCAGCAGCTTGTTCGGGAGGGACTCAGATACGCAGTATTTT. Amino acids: CASSLFGRDSDTQYF.

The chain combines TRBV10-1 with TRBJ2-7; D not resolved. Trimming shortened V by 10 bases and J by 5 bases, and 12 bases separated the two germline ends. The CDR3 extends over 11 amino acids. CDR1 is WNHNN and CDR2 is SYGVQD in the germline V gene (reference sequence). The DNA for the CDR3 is TGCGCCACCACGGCCCAGGACGAGCAGTACTTC. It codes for CATTAQDEQYF.

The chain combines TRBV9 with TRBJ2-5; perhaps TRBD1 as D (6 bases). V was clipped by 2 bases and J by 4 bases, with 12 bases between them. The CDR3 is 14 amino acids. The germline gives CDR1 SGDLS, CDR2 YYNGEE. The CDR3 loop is CASSVQGRRETQYF. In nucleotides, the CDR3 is TGTGCCAGCAGCGTGCAGGGGAGAAGAGAGACCCAGTACTTC.

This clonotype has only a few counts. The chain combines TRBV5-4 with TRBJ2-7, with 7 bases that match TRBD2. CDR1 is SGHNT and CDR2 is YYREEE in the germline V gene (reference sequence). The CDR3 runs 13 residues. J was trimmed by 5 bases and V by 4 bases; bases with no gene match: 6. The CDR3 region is CASSGGVMNEQYF. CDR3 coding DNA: TGTGCCAGCAGCGGGGGGGTGATGAACGAGCAGTACTTC. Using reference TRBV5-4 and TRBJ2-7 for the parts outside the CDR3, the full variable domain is ETGVTQSPTHLIKTRGQQVTLRCSSQSGHNTVSWYQQALGQGPQFIFQYYREEENGRGNFPPRFSGLQFPNYSSELNVNALELDDSALYLCASSGGVMNEQYFGPGTRLTVT.

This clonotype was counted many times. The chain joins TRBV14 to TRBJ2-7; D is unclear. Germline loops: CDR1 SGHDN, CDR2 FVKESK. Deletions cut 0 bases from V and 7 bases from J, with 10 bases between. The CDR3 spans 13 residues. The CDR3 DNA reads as TGTGCCAGCAGCCAAGATGTTGTTGGAGAGCAGTACTTC. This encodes CASSQDVVGEQYF.

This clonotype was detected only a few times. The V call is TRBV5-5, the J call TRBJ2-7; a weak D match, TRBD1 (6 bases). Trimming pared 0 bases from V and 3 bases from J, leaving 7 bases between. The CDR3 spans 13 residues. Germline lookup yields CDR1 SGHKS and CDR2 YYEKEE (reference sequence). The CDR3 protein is CASSLGTDYEQYF. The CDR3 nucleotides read TGTGCCAGCAGCTTGGGGACAGACTACGAGCAGTACTTC. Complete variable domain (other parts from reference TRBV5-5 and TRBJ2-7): DAGVTQSPTHLIKTRGQQVTLRCSPISGHKSVSWYQQVLGQGPQFIFQYYEKEERGRGNFPDRFSARQFPNYSSELNVNALLLGDSALYLCASSLGTDYEQYFGPGTRLTVT.

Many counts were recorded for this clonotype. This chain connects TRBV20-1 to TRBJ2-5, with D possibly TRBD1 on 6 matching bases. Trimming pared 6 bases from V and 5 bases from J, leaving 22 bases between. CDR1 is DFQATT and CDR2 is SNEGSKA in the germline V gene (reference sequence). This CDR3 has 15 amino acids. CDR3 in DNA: TGCAGTGCCTCAAGGGGCCCGGGCAGGGGTGAGACCCAGTACTTC. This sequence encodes CSASRGPGRGETQYF.